A single T cell receptor (beta chain) is shown here with its context. The antigen is not known. The source of the sample is a study of Tregs in tolerant kidney transplant recipients. General study points: Biological reproducibility was not directly addressed, but technical replication error appeared minimal.

Profiling relied on immunoSEQ multiplex PCR, and the TCRdb table lists in-frame clones only, not all of them. The sample lists tens of thousands of clones, 91% occurring once. Germline V gene data show CDR1 as GTSNPN and CDR2 as SVGIG (reference sequence). The CDR3 contains 18 residues. J was trimmed by 1 base and V by 4 bases; bases with no gene match: 12. The nonmyeloablative bone marrow transplants came from related graft donors, with transient mixed chimerism. Thawed PBMCs were FACS-sorted into unstimulated CD4+CD25+CD127- regulatory T cells, CD4+CD25- non-regulatory cells, CD4 and CD8 cells. Sequencing was performed on CD4+ T cells from blood (PBMCs), taken 24 months after the transplant. The chain combines TRBV30 with TRBJ2-1, with 11 bases aligning to TRBD2. This sequence was found in a human patient who received a combined kidney and bone marrow transplant. A share of the T cells may be of graft donor origin. CDR3 amino acids: CAWMLASGRRGSYNEQFF. CDR3 DNA: TGTGCCTGGATGTTGGCTAGCGGGAGGAGGGGTTCCTACAATGAGCAGTTCTTC.